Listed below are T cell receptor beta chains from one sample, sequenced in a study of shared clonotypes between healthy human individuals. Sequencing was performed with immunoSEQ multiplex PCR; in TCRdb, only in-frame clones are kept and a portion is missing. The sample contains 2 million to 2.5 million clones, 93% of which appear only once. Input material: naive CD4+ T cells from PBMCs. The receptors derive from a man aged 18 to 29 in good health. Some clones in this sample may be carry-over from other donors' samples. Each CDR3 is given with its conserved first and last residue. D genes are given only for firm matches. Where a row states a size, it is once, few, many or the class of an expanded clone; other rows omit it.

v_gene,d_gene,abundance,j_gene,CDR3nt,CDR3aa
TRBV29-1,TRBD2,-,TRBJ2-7,TGCAGCGGCGGGAGGGCCTCCTACGAGCAGTACTTC,CSGGRASYEQYF
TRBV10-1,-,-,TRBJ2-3,TGCGCCAGCAGTGAGCCAGATACGCAGTATTTT,CASSEPDTQYF
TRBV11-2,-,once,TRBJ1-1,TGTGCCAGCAGCTCCTCAGGCTTTCGAACTGGGGTGGCTGAAGCTTTCTTT,CASSSSGFRTGVAEAFF
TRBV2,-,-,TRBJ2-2,TGTGCCAGCATCTGGGAAGTAGCAACCGGGGAGCTGTTTTTT,CASIWEVATGELFF
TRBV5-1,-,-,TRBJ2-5,TGCGCCAGCAGCTTGGAAGCATTGGCGGAGACCCAGTACTTC,CASSLEALAETQYF
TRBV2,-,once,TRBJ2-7,TGTGCCAGCACGTACGGCGGAAACCCCTCCTACGAGCAGTACTTC,CASTYGGNPSYEQYF
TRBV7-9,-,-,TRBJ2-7,TGTGCCAGCAGGGACTCGGTAGGGATGTACGAGCAGTACTTC,CASRDSVGMYEQYF
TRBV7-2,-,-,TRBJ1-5,TGTGCCAGCAGCAAAGAGGGGGGAAAAATTGGCAATCAGCCCCAGCATTTT,CASSKEGGKIGNQPQHF
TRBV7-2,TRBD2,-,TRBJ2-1,TGTGCCAGCAGCTCGGGACTAGCCCACAATGAGCAGTTCTTC,CASSSGLAHNEQFF
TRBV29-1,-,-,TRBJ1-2,TGCAGCGTTGAAGAGGGGTATGGCTACACCTTC,CSVEEGYGYTF
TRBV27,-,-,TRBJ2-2,TGTGCCAGCAGTTTTTTCGGGGTGAACACCGGGGAGCTGTTTTTT,CASSFFGVNTGELFF
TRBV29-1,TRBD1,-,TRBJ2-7,TGCAGCGTGGAGGGACAGGGGGCCTACGAGCAGTACTTC,CSVEGQGAYEQYF
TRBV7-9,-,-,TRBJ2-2,TGTGCCAGCAGCTTAGAGACCGGGGAGCTGTTTTTT,CASSLETGELFF
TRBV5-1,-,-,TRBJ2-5,TGCGCCAGCAGCCTAGGCGCTGGCCAGAAGAAGGAGACCCAGTACTTC,CASSLGAGQKKETQYF
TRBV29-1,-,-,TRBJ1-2,TGCAGCGTGGAGAGTACCAGCCTGCGAGGGTACTATGGCTACACCTTC,CSVESTSLRGYYGYTF
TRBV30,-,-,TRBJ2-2,TGTGCCTGGCCGAATAAACACCGGGGAGCTGTTTTT,CAWPNKHRGAVF
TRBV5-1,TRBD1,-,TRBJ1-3,TGCGCCAGCAGCTTGTTAGGACAGGGGTTCGGCTACTCTGGAAACACCATATATTTT,CASSLLGQGFGYSGNTIYF
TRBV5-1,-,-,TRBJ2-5,TGCGCCAGCAGCTTGGGACCCATTAGTCGGGAGACCCAGTACTTC,CASSLGPISRETQYF
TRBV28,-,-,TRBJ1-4,TGTGCCAGCAGTTTAAGGACTCCGGGACGTGAAAAACTGTTTTTT,CASSLRTPGREKLFF
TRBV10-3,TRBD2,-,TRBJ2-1,TGTGCCATCAGTGAGTCAGAAGGGTTAGCGGGAACCTTCAATGAGCAGTTCTTC,CAISESEGLAGTFNEQFF
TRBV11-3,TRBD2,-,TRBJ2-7,TGTGCCAGCAGCCCCCCTTCTCTACTAGCGCACGCCGGAGAGCAGTACTTC,CASSPPSLLAHAGEQYF
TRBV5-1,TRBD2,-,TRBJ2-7,TGCGCCAGCAGCTTGGGACTAGCGGGGGCCTACGAGCAGTACTTC,CASSLGLAGAYEQYF
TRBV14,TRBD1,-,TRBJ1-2,TGTGCCAGCAGCCCCCGGGACAGTATTCTCTATGGCTACACCTTC,CASSPRDSILYGYTF
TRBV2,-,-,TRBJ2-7,TGTGCCAGCAGGGACACTCCGCACTACGAGCAGTACTTC,CASRDTPHYEQYF
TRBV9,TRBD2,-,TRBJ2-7,TGCGCCAGCAGCGTAGCCCCCGGGGGGAGTGGGGTCTACGAGCAGTACTTC,CASSVAPGGSGVYEQYF
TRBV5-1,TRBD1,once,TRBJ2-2,TGCGCCAGCGCCGAAGGGGGCGCACCCGGGGAGCTGTTTTTT,CASAEGGAPGELFF
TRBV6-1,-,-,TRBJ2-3,TGTGCCAGCAGTGAGTCGGGTCTCTCCACAGATACGCAGTATTTT,CASSESGLSTDTQYF
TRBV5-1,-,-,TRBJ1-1,TGCGCCAGCAGCTCAGGCATGAACACTGAAGCTTTCTTT,CASSSGMNTEAFF
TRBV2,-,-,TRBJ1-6,TGTGCCAGCAGAGCCGGGACGGCCAATTCACCCCTCCACTTT,CASRAGTANSPLHF
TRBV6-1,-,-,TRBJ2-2,TGTGCCAGCAGTCGGGAAGGGACCGGGGAGCTGTTTTTT,CASSREGTGELFF
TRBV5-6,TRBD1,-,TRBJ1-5,TGTGCCAGCAGCTGGAAACTACAGGGGCCGCCCAAGAGGCATCAGCCCCAGCATTTT,CASSWKLQGPPKRHQPQHF
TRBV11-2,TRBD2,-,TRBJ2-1,TGTGCCAGCAGCTCTGTCCGACTAGCGGGAGGTGGTGAGCAGTTCTTC,CASSSVRLAGGGEQFF
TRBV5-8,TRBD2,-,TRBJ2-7,TGTGCCAGCAGCCCTCCCGGGGGGGGTCGCGAGCAGTACTTC,CASSPPGGGREQYF
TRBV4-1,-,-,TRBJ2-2,TGCGCCAGCAGCCAAGAGGGGGTTCGGACCGGGGAGCTGTTTTTT,CASSQEGVRTGELFF
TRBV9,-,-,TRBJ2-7,TGTGCCAGCAGCGTAGTAGGAACAGCGGACTACTTCAGCTCCTACGAGCAGTACTTC,CASSVVGTADYFSSYEQYF
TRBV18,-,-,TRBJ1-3,TGTGCCAGCTCATCTGGGTTGCCAGGCTCTGGAAACACCATATATTTT,CASSSGLPGSGNTIYF
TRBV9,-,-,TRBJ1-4,TGTGCCAGCAGCCCTACATCCAACCCTGCAACTAATGAAAAACTGTTTTTT,CASSPTSNPATNEKLFF
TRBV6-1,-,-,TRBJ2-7,TGTGCCAGCAGTGAAATTTCCCTTTGGACTGGCGGGGAGCAGTACTTC,CASSEISLWTGGEQYF
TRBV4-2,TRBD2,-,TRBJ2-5,TGTGCCAGCAGCCAAGTACTAGCGGGAAGACAAGAGACCCAGTACTTC,CASSQVLAGRQETQYF
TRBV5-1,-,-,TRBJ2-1,TGCGCCAGCGGTAAGGAGGGGACCTACAATGAGCAGTTCTTC,CASGKEGTYNEQFF
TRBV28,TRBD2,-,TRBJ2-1,TGTGCCAGCAGCGGAAGGGTGTGGGGAGGGGACAATGAGCAGTTCTTC,CASSGRVWGGDNEQFF
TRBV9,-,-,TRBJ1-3,TGTGCCAGCAGCGTAGGCCAGGGAAGGTCTGGAAACACCATATATTTT,CASSVGQGRSGNTIYF
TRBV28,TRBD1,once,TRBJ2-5,TGTGCCAGCAGACCCCCCGGGACAGTGCAAGAGACCCAGTACTTC,CASRPPGTVQETQYF
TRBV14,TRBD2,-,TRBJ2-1,TGTGCCAGCAGCCGAGATAGCGGGATAAGTGAGCAGTTCTTC,CASSRDSGISEQFF
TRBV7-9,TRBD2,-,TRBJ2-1,TGTGCCAGCAGCTTCACGACTAGCGGGAGGAGCGCCTACAATGAGCAGTTCTTC,CASSFTTSGRSAYNEQFF
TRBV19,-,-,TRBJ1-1,TGTGCCAGTAGTATGGGAATATCGGGACGGATCACTGAAGCTTTCTTT,CASSMGISGRITEAFF